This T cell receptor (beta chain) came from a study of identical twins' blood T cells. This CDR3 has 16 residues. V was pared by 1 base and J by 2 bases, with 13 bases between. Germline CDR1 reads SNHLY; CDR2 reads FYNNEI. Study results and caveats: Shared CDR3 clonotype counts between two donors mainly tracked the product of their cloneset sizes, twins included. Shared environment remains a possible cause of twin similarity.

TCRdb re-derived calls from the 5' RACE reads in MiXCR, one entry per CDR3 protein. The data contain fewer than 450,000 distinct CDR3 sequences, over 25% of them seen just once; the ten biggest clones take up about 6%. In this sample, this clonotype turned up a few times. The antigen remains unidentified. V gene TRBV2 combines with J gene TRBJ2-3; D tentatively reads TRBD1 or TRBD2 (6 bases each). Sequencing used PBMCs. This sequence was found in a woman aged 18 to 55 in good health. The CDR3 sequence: CASSEEEGGNTDTQYF. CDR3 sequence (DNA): TGTGCCAGCAGTGAAGAGGAGGGGGGTAACACAGATACGCAGTATTTT.